The 19 T cell receptor beta chains in this list originate from one sample, sequenced in a study of human T cells and chemical hapten exposure. TCRdb passed the RACE reads through MiXCR, listing each CDR3 protein once. The sample includes 370,000 or so distinct CDR3 sequences, more than 4.5% of them seen just once. Time point indicated: patch test 1, 2 weeks after DPC sensitization. Specified treatment: therapeutic diphenylcyclopropenone sensitization with weekly scalp DPC. This sample comprised whole blood, obtained in connection with sensitization to the hapten diphenylcyclopropenone (DPC). All receptors derive from a woman in her forties or fifties with alopecia areata. Some clones in this sample may be carry-over from other donors' samples.

This clonotype was seen many times. This chain uses TRBV5-1 with TRBJ2-1; 8 bases align to TRBD2. V was clipped by 0 bases and J by 3 bases; unmatched bases: 5. Per the germline V gene, CDR1 is SGHRS and CDR2 is YFSETQ. This CDR3 spans 16 amino acids. The CDR3 DNA reads TGCGCCAGCAGCTTGGCGGGCGGGGGGTTCTACAATGAGCAGTTCTTC. Its translation is CASSLAGGGFYNEQFF.

This clonotype was seen at least ten times. The CDR3 region has the DNA TGTGCTAGTGGTTTGTCGCGAGGGGTGTCGGCCACTTTAGACTACGAGCAGTACTTC. Its translation: CASGLSRGVSATLDYEQYF. The chain uses TRBV12-5 and TRBJ2-7; D might be TRBD1 or TRBD2, each matching 5 bases. CDR1 LGHNT and CDR2 FRNRAP come from the germline V gene. Trimming removed 2 bases from V and 3 bases from J, with 26 bases in between. The CDR3 is 19 residues long.

The chain combines TRBV28 with TRBJ2-7; possible D gene TRBD2, 6 bases. Trimming cost V 6 bases and J 2 bases, with 14 bases left between them. This CDR3 is 14 amino acids long. Looked up from germline, CDR1 is MDHEN and CDR2 is SYDVKM. CDR3 residues: CASSPLGGTYEQYF. The DNA for the CDR3 is TGTGCCAGCAGCCCATTGGGAGGCACCTACGAGCAGTACTTC.

This clonotype was recorded a few times. The V and J genes are TRBV20-1 and TRBJ2-3; TRBD2 matches at 8 bases. The germline CDR1 and CDR2 sequences are DFQATT and SNEGSKA (reference sequence). V trimming: 5 bases; J trimming: 4 bases; junction bases outside the gene matches: 11. The CDR3 has 15 amino acids. CDR3 in amino acids: CSASPRAGAPDTQYF. The CDR3 nucleotides are TGCAGTGCTTCACCTCGAGCGGGAGCGCCAGATACGCAGTATTTT.

This clonotype was picked up many times. The chain employs TRBV4-1 and TRBJ1-2; 7 nucleotides align to TRBD1. Per germline, CDR1 MGHRA and CDR2 YSYEKL. The CDR3 is 16 amino acids. V dropped 0 bases and J dropped 6; count of bases not matched to a gene: 10. DNA of the CDR3: TGCGCCAGCAGCCAAGATAGTATGGAGGGGGCGGATGGCTACACCTTC. Translating it yields CASSQDSMEGADGYTF.

This clonotype appeared a few times. V and J are TRBV9 and TRBJ1-4; D perhaps matches TRBD1 (5 bases). Germline V gives CDR1 SGDLS, CDR2 YYNGEE. The length of the CDR3 is 14 residues. V dropped 5 bases and J dropped 5 bases, with 13 bases sitting between them. The CDR3 loop is CASSAGPRNEKLFF. CDR3 coding DNA: TGTGCCAGCAGTGCGGGACCCAGAAATGAAAAACTGTTTTTT.

The table lists this clonotype with many counts. The genes are TRBV11-2 and TRBJ1-2; 7 bases are a match to TRBD1. V lost 5 bases to trimming and J lost 7 bases; unmatched junction nucleotides: 10. CDR1 is SGHAT, CDR2 FQNNGV, per germline. This CDR3 region has 14 residues. CDR3 nucleotide sequence: TGTGCCAGCAGCCTTGACAGGGAGGTATCTGGCTACACCTTC. Translating gives CASSLDREVSGYTF.

The table lists this clonotype with a few counts. The chain recombines TRBV20-1 with TRBJ2-7; D is uncertain. The CDR3 spans 16 residues. The V and J ends lost 6 bases and 5 bases respectively, with 26 bases between them. Per the germline V gene, CDR1 is DFQATT and CDR2 is SNEGSKA (reference sequence). CDR3 DNA: TGCAGTGCCCGACCGACACTGCTCCTTGGTGGAGACGAGCAGTACTTC. Its protein is CSARPTLLLGGDEQYF.

The J gene is TRBJ2-7, the V gene TRBV24-1; D might be TRBD1 (6 bases). CDR3 length: 12 residues. Trimming stripped 7 bases from V and 4 bases from J, with 10 bases between. Per the germline V gene, CDR1 is KGHDR and CDR2 is SFDVKD. CDR3 sequence reads: CATSEQGYEQYF. The CDR3 DNA reads TGTGCCACCAGCGAACAGGGTTACGAGCAGTACTTC.

This clonotype has at least ten counts. V usage is TRBV20-1 and J usage is TRBJ2-7; the D call may be TRBD1 or TRBD2 (6 bases each). Germline V gene lookup returns CDR1 DFQATT and CDR2 SNEGSKA (reference sequence). V was pared by 3 bases and J by 5 bases, with 14 bases between. The CDR3 contains 13 residues. The DNA for the CDR3 is TGCAGTGCTAGTCAAGGGGGGCAGGACGAGCAGTACTTC. This sequence encodes CSASQGGQDEQYF.

This clonotype was picked up many times. V usage is TRBV7-2 and J usage is TRBJ2-2, with D possibly being TRBD1 (6 bases). The V gene's germline CDR1 is SGHTA and CDR2 FQGNSA. This CDR3 is 13 amino acids long. V lost 4 bases to trimming and J lost 5 bases, with 8 bases between them. The DNA of the CDR3 is TGTGCCAGCAGCTCGGACAGAACCGGGGAGCTGTTTTTT. The encoded protein is CASSSDRTGELFF.

This clonotype was seen a handful of times. V is TRBV9 and J is TRBJ2-3; 8 nucleotides align to TRBD2. The CDR3 has 9 residues. V shed 7 bases and J 14 bases; nucleotides not matched to a gene: 3. Looked up from germline, CDR1 is SGDLS and CDR2 is YYNGEE. CDR3 in DNA: TGTGCCAGCGGGACTAGACCGTATTTT. Translated: CASGTRPYF.

This clonotype came up many times. The CDR3 coding sequence is TGCAGTGCCCCCGACTTGAGCTCCTACAATGAGCAGTTCTTC. As protein: CSAPDLSSYNEQFF. J is TRBJ2-1 and V is TRBV20-1, with D uncertain. The V gene's germline CDR1 is DFQATT and CDR2 SNEGSKA (reference sequence). This CDR3 is 14 amino acids long. V was clipped by 6 bases and J by 0 bases, with 12 bases between them.

The table lists this clonotype with many counts. The chain couples TRBV6-5 to TRBJ1-1; unclear D gene. The CDR3 is 14 amino acids. Trimming shortened V by 2 bases and J by 6 bases, and 13 bases separated the two germline ends. Germline V gives CDR1 MNHEY, CDR2 SVGAGI. CDR3 loop: CASSYGPTTAEAFF. The CDR3 DNA reads TGTGCCAGCAGTTACGGCCCGACTACCGCTGAAGCTTTCTTT.

The chain joins TRBV20-1 to TRBJ2-1; 9 bases are a match to TRBD2. In germline, CDR1 is DFQATT, CDR2 SNEGSKA (reference sequence). The CDR3 runs to 14 residues. With V trimmed by 4 bases and J by 8 bases, 9 bases remained unmatched. CDR3 residues: CSAMYRGRADEQFF. The CDR3 DNA follows: TGCAGTGCTATGTACCGCGGGAGGGCCGATGAGCAGTTCTTC.

This clonotype was observed at least ten times. This sequence joins TRBV28 and TRBJ2-1; unclear D gene. Germline loops: CDR1 MDHEN, CDR2 SYDVKM. There are 17 residues in the CDR3. The V and J ends lost 5 bases and 0 bases respectively, with 17 bases between them. The CDR3 DNA is TGTGCCAGCAGTCCGAGAAACACCGTAACCTCCTACAATGAGCAGTTCTTC. This translates into CASSPRNTVTSYNEQFF.

This clonotype occurred many times. The junction departs from the called germline gene at one end, perhaps through a read error. This sequence joins TRBV29-1 and TRBJ2-7; 7 nucleotides align to TRBD1. The CDR3 is 14 amino acids. Germline V gives CDR1 SQVTM, CDR2 ANQGSEA. This CDR3 reads CSVEDRQGNYEQYF. The CDR3 nucleotides are TGCAGCGTCGAAGATCGACAGGGAAACTACGAGCAGTACTTC.

This clonotype was detected many times. The chain carries TRBV28 and TRBJ2-5, with TRBD1 identical over 7 bases. The CDR3 has 12 residues. In germline, CDR1 is MDHEN, CDR2 SYDVKM. Unmatched junction bases numbered 11, after V lost 10 bases and J lost 9 bases. This CDR3 is CATTGAWKPQYF. DNA of the CDR3: TGTGCCACCACAGGGGCCTGGAAGCCCCAGTACTTC.

This clonotype has ten or more counts. V and J are TRBV6-2 or TRBV6-3 and TRBJ2-7; D remains unclear. CDR1 MNHEY and CDR2 SVGEGT come from the germline V gene. Trimming cost V 4 bases and J 5 bases, with 6 bases left between them. This CDR3 contains 11 residues. CDR3 DNA: TGTGCCAGCAGTTCATCCCACGAGCAGTACTTC. Protein sequence: CASSSSHEQYF.